This entry lists 10 T cell receptor beta chains sequenced from one sample in a study of PD-1 blockade in classical Hodgkin lymphoma. Data came from immunoSEQ multiplex PCR; TCRdb stores just in-frame clones and leaves some out. The repertoire includes tens of thousands of clones, about 94% of them detected once, and roughly 0.31% sits in the top ten. The sample's time point: cycle 4 day 1 (C4D1), after 6 weeks of nivolumab. Each patient relapsed following autologous stem cell transplantation, and prior brentuximab vedotin exposure differed. Thawed PBMCs underwent magnetic negative selection to yield purified CD4+ T cells. Sequenced material: CD4+ T cells from blood, taken before the fourth cycle of nivolumab. These receptors were obtained from a human donor with classical Hodgkin lymphoma.

A single count supports this clone. The chain recombines TRBV18 with TRBJ1-4; D gene unclear. This CDR3 is 15 amino acids long. V was shortened by 1 base and J by 8 bases, with 14 bases between the two germline ends. Looked up from germline, CDR1 is KGHSH and CDR2 is LQKENI. The CDR3 region is CASSPLGEEGEKLFF. CDR3 bases: TGTGCCAGCTCACCACTAGGAGAAGAAGGGGAAAAACTGTTTTTT.

V gene TRBV28 combines with J gene TRBJ1-2; D gene ambiguous. From germline, CDR1 is MDHEN and CDR2 SYDVKM. The CDR3 totals 13 residues. V was trimmed by 4 bases and J by 4 bases, leaving 10 bases between them. The CDR3 spells CASSYVGFYGYTF. Here the CDR3 DNA reads TGTGCCAGCAGTTATGTCGGTTTCTATGGCTACACCTTC.

J is TRBJ1-5 and V is TRBV29-1, with D unclear. CDR3 length equals 12 residues. The germline V gene has CDR1 SQVTM and CDR2 ANQGSEA. V dropped 1 base and J dropped 6 bases, with 7 bases sitting between them. The CDR3 coding sequence is TGCAGCGTTGAAGCCGAAGGTCAGCCCCAGCATTTT. It specifies CSVEAEGQPQHF.

The chain joins TRBV2 to TRBJ2-3, with TRBD2 matching 12 bases. The junction had 5 bases not matched to a gene; V was cut back by 2 bases and J by 2 bases. This CDR3 region has 17 residues. Germline-derived CDR1 and CDR2 are SNHLY and FYNNEI. For the CDR3, the DNA is TGTGCCAGCAGTGAAACTCGGACTAGCGGGAACACAGATACGCAGTATTTT. It encodes CASSETRTSGNTDTQYF.

The V gene is TRBV5-4, the J gene TRBJ1-4; 9 nucleotides match TRBD1. J gave up 7 bases and V 4 bases, and 5 bases lay outside the gene matches. CDR3 length: 14 residues. CDR1 and CDR2 from the germline V gene are SGHNT and YYREEE (reference sequence). CDR3 sequence: CASSQGTGREKLFF. DNA of the CDR3: TGTGCCAGCAGCCAAGGGACAGGGCGTGAAAAACTGTTTTTT.

CDR3 DNA sequence: TGTGCCAGCAGCTTAGGTGTGAGACAGGGGGAAGAGACCCAGTACTTC. It yields the protein CASSLGVRQGEETQYF. The rearrangement links TRBV11-2 to TRBJ2-5, with TRBD1 matching 9 bases. Trimming removed 1 base from V and 3 bases from J; junction bases left unmatched: 6. There are 16 residues in the CDR3. Per germline, CDR1 SGHAT and CDR2 FQNNGV.

The chain joins TRBV30 to TRBJ2-1; 7 bases fit TRBD2. Unmatched junction bases numbered 4, after V lost 2 bases and J lost 3 bases. The CDR3 runs to 14 residues. Germline CDR1 reads GTSNPN; CDR2 reads SVGIG (reference sequence). DNA for the CDR3: TGTGCCTGGAGTCCACTAGCGAACTACAATGAGCAGTTCTTC. Translation gives CAWSPLANYNEQFF.

J is TRBJ2-1 and V is TRBV7-9; possible D gene TRBD2, 5 bases. With 1 base removed from V and 4 bases from J, the gap between germline ends came to 14 bases. Germline CDR1 SEHNR, CDR2 FQNEAQ (reference sequence). The CDR3 runs to 16 residues. CDR3 residues: CASSLGGSRRYNEQFF. The CDR3 nucleotides are TGTGCCAGCAGCTTAGGGGGATCCAGGAGGTACAATGAGCAGTTCTTC.

J is TRBJ1-5 and V is TRBV5-6; D is unresolved. The germline V gene encodes CDR1 SGHDT and CDR2 YYEEEE. The V end lost 3 bases, the J end lost 0 bases, and 13 bases lay between the germline ends. This CDR3 is built from 16 residues. Written as DNA, the CDR3 is TGTGCCAGCAGCTCCTCCTCTGGGGATAGCAATCAGCCCCAGCATTTT. Its protein product is CASSSSSGDSNQPQHF.

This clone was seen only a few times. The rearrangement links TRBV2 to TRBJ1-2; 8 nucleotides agree with TRBD1. The CDR3 is made up of 13 amino acids. Germline V gives CDR1 SNHLY, CDR2 FYNNEI. V shed 6 bases and J 8 bases; nucleotides not matched to a gene: 8. The CDR3 nucleotides read TGTGCCAGCAGAGATCAGGGGGCCGGGGGCTACACCTTC. As protein: CASRDQGAGGYTF. Looking up the rest from reference TRBV2 and TRBJ1-2 gives the full variable domain: EPEVTQTPSHQVTQMGQEVILRCVPISNHLYFYWYRQILGQKVEFLVSFYNNEISEKSEIFDDQFSVERPDGSNFTLKIRSTKLEDSAMYFCASRDQGAGGYTFGSGTRLTVV.